This T cell receptor beta chain was captured in a study of T cells in Graves' hyperthyroidism and ophthalmopathy. Study-level findings and limits: The majority of expanded thyroid clonotypes above 0.001 also appeared in blood.

For this clonotype: Its cognate antigen is unknown.

V was pared by 1 base and J by 5 bases, with 6 bases of the junction left unmatched. Germline-derived CDR1 and CDR2 are LNHNV and YYDKDF (reference sequence). This CDR3 comprises 15 residues. The investigators amplified TCR beta CDR3 regions from RNA transcripts. First-round RT-PCR targeting the TCR CDR3 was performed with the HTBI primer set. One entry per CDR3 protein results from TCRdb running MiXCR on the multiplex PCR reads. This sample yields 650,000 to 800,000 distinct CDR3 sequences, of which 40% to 55% are seen a single time; approximately 7.2% belongs to the top ten. The chain has TRBV15 and TRBJ1-1; 8 nucleotides align to TRBD1. Sequencing was done on a sample of peripheral blood or thyroid tissue (not recorded which). This TCR derives from an adult man with Graves' disease, either hyperthyroidism or ophthalmopathy (not recorded which). This CDR3 reads CATSRGTGKETEAFF. CDR3 bases: TGTGCCACCAGCAGAGGGACAGGGAAGGAAACTGAAGCTTTCTTT. The full variable domain, completed using reference TRBV15 and TRBJ1-1, is DAMVIQNPRYQVTQFGKPVTLSCSQTLNHNVMYWYQQKSSQAPKLLFHYYDKDFNNEADTPDNFQSRRPNTSFCFLDIRSPGLGDTAMYLCATSRGTGKETEAFFGQGTRLTVV.